This entry features one T cell receptor beta chain sequence. No antigen is known for it. Use of 60 Vbeta and 13 Jbeta primers characterized the PCR. The table came from immunoSEQ multiplex PCR; TCRdb's copy has only in-frame clones and leaves some out. Here the sample spans 97,000 or so clones, 80% to 90% being singletons. This entry comes from a study of cytomegalovirus exposure and HLA in healthy donors. Study results and limitations: CMV antigen specificity was confirmed in vitro for a few CMV-associated chains. Available immune exposure information covered CMV serostatus only.

The sequenced material came from PBMCs. This receptor was taken from a man between 35 and 55 years old in good health and CMV-seronegative.

CDR3 in amino acids: CASSKTGQGAFGYTF. The DNA for the CDR3 is TGTGCCAGCAGTAAGACCGGACAGGGGGCGTTTGGCTACACCTTC. The chain joins TRBV6-5 to TRBJ1-2; 11 bases are shared with TRBD1. The CDR3 contains 15 residues. The V gene's germline CDR1 is MNHEY and CDR2 SVGAGI. V gave up 5 bases and J gave up 7 bases; unmatched junction bases: 9.